These 9 T cell receptor beta chains share one sample of origin, sequenced in a study of CD8 T cells in Susac syndrome. It was with random hexamers that 0.5 to 1 ug RNA was reverse transcribed. MiXCR, run by TCRdb on the immunoSEQ multiplex PCR reads, gives a single entry per CDR3 protein. The data show about 80,000 distinct CDR3 sequences, about 94% seen once. The sample taken for sequencing was CD8+ T cells from PBMCs. The origin of the receptors is a human donor in good health.

J is TRBJ1-2 and V is TRBV27; D unresolved. The germline gives CDR1 MNHEY, CDR2 SMNVEV (reference sequence). The CDR3 extends over 13 amino acids. The ends were cut back, 0 bases at V and 6 bases at J, with 8 bases in the middle. The CDR3 coding sequence is TGTGCCAGCAGTTTATCGGGCCCGGATGGCTACACCTTC. This gives the protein CASSLSGPDGYTF.

The V gene is TRBV6-5, the J gene TRBJ2-3; D call uncertain. V gave up 0 bases and J gave up 2 bases, with 9 bases separating them. CDR1 is MNHEY, CDR2 SVGAGI, per germline. The CDR3 covers 15 residues. As DNA, the CDR3 is TGTGCCAGCAGTTACTCTGTCTCGGCCACAGATACGCAGTATTTT. The encoded protein is CASSYSVSATDTQYF.

This chain joins TRBV2 and TRBJ1-1; 9 bases are a match to TRBD1. V gave up 10 bases and J gave up 1 base; unmatched junction bases: 7. The CDR3 totals 14 residues. Germline CDR1 reads SNHLY; CDR2 reads FYNNEI. The CDR3 region is CAIHRGRGNTEAFF. DNA of the CDR3: TGTGCCATTCACAGGGGGCGCGGGAACACTGAAGCTTTCTTT.

This chain uses TRBV27 with TRBJ1-1; 8 bases fit TRBD1. The CDR3 loop spans 15 amino acids. The germline V gene encodes CDR1 MNHEY and CDR2 SMNVEV (reference sequence). V was pared by 5 bases and J by 6 bases, with 11 bases of the junction left unmatched. The CDR3 reads CASSLLQGAFAEAFF. CDR3 DNA: TGTGCCAGCAGTCTTCTTCAGGGGGCCTTTGCTGAAGCTTTCTTT.

This chain joins TRBV27 and TRBJ2-1; D perhaps matches TRBD2 (6 bases). This CDR3 spans 15 amino acids. Germline V gene data show CDR1 as MNHEY and CDR2 as SMNVEV (reference sequence). The V end was cut by 6 bases, the J end by 4 bases, with 16 bases between. The chain's CDR3 is CASRLSGPLYNEQFF. As DNA, the CDR3 is TGTGCCAGCAGACTGAGCGGGCCTTTGTACAATGAGCAGTTCTTC.

The V gene is TRBV15, the J gene TRBJ2-1; D is possibly TRBD2 (6 bases). The CDR3 length is 15 residues. With 3 bases removed from V and 3 bases from J, the gap between germline ends came to 12 bases. Germline-derived CDR1 and CDR2 are LNHNV and YYDKDF (reference sequence). The CDR3 region has the DNA TGTGCCACCAGCAGCCGAGCTAGCGTCTACAATGAGCAGTTCTTC. Its translation is CATSSRASVYNEQFF.

V usage is TRBV20-1 and J usage is TRBJ1-1, with D perhaps matching TRBD1 (6 bases). Germline-derived CDR1 and CDR2 are DFQATT and SNEGSKA (reference sequence). The germline V and J ends were trimmed by 2 bases and 0 bases, with 16 bases remaining between them. The CDR3 covers 16 residues. DNA for the CDR3: TGCAGTGCTAGACCTCGGACAGTACCTATGAACACTGAAGCTTTCTTT. It translates to CSARPRTVPMNTEAFF.

The rearrangement links TRBV11-2 to TRBJ2-5; D may match TRBD1 or TRBD2 (5 bases each). Germline V CDR1 and CDR2: SGHAT, FQNNGV. V lost 5 bases and J lost 5, with 15 bases in between. CDR3 length: 14 residues. The CDR3, as DNA: TGTGCCAGCAGCCCGGGACCTTACGTGGAGACCCAGTACTTC. Its translation: CASSPGPYVETQYF. Full variable domain (outside the CDR3, taken from reference TRBV11-2 and TRBJ2-5): EAGVAQSPRYKIIEKRQSVAFWCNPISGHATLYWYQQILGQGPKLLIQFQNNGVVDDSQLPKDRFSAERLKGVDSTLKIQPAKLEDSAVYLCASSPGPYVETQYFGPGTRLLVL.

This chain links TRBV6-5 with TRBJ2-1; D remains unclear. Trimming took off 10 bases at V and 1 base at J, with 14 bases between the two ends. Germline CDR1 reads MNHEY; CDR2 reads SVGAGI. The CDR3 totals 14 residues. The CDR3 loop is CATNLLGSYNEQFF. The CDR3 DNA is TGTGCCACCAATTTGCTCGGTTCCTACAATGAGCAGTTCTTC.